The T cell receptor beta chain under discussion was sequenced for a study of beta chain features in type 1 diabetes. The single heparinised draw taken from each donor contained around 100 mL of blood on average. As for this clone: The antigen is not known.

Study-wide findings and caveats: TCRB CDR3s from Type 1 diabetes patients were moderately but significantly shorter in all four CD4+ subsets.

Expressed TCRB transcripts were sequenced because the isolated RNA had all been reverse transcribed beforehand. Generated by immunoSEQ multiplex PCR, the TCRdb table keeps only in-frame clones and is missing some. The sample lists 140,000 or so clones; about 13% were seen once. Between the trimmed V and J ends, which lost 0 bases and 1 base, there was a span of 8 bases. The CDR3 length is 15 residues. Germline loops: CDR1 PRHDT, CDR2 FYEKMQ (reference sequence). This sequence joins TRBV13 and TRBJ2-3; D is unresolved. Sequences were obtained from central memory CD4+ T cells from blood. This receptor was obtained from a man younger than 35 with type 1 diabetes. CDR3 in amino acids: CASSLGLGGTDTQYF. The CDR3 DNA sequence: TGTGCCAGCAGCTTAGGCCTTGGCGGCACAGATACGCAGTATTTT.